This TCR beta chain is drawn from a study of long-term antiretroviral therapy in people with HIV. Sequencing used immunoSEQ v3.0 at survey level. The table came from immunoSEQ multiplex PCR; TCRdb's copy has only in-frame clones and leaves some out. The data show about 18,000 clones, with around 80% seen just once and less than 20% held by the top ten. It was in the United States that all participants with HIV were treated. The CDR3 spans 12 residues. CDR1 and CDR2 (germline): MGHDK, SYGVNS. V dropped 6 bases and J dropped 4 bases, with 9 bases sitting between them. V and J are TRBV25-1 and TRBJ1-2; D not resolved. The clonotype originates from a woman younger than 30 with HIV. This sample comprised unsorted PBMCs, obtained 0.6 years after starting antiretroviral therapy. CDR3: CASSRGSYGYTF. CDR3 bases: TGTGCCAGCAGCCGGGGTTCCTATGGCTACACCTTC.